The entry below describes one TCR beta chain. It has no known antigen specificity. Base qualities are not at hand, and no much larger clone is one base apart. The library was generated by the immunoSEQ multiplex PCR assay. The multiplex PCR relied on a mix of 60 forward primers for TCR Vbeta segments and 13 reverse primers for TCR Jbeta segments. The CDR3 region of rearranged TCR beta genes was amplified from genomic DNA with a multiplex PCR assay. The amplified TCR beta libraries were sequenced on the Illumina HiSeq System as 87-base-pair reads. As for the authors' bioinformatics: A later analysis counted tens of millions of unique TCR beta chains across the 700 or so repertoires, and approximately 11 million of these chains were shared by at least two donors. Raw reads were error-corrected and collapsed into unique sequences with a nearest-neighbor algorithm that merged closely related sequences to remove PCR and sequencing errors. Alignment of CDR3 sequences to IMGT reference sequences was used to assign V, D and J gene segments. For a sequence to be retained, a match of at least six nucleotides was required to both a V gene segment and a J gene segment. A rearrangement was called productive if the CDR3 had no stop codons and remained in frame with V and J, and every other rearrangement was called non-productive. Following IMGT convention, CDR3 was defined as the stretch from the second conserved V-encoded cysteine to the conserved J-encoded phenylalanine. Sequences without an unambiguous match to a single V gene segment were excluded from the earlier analysis of about 600 of the donors. In an earlier analysis of a few hundred of the donors, a V segment was called functional when productive rearrangements were above 56.7%, and segregating when the standard deviation between donors exceeded 5%. A statistical classification framework was built to diagnose cytomegalovirus status from the catalog of TCR beta chain sequences. In a later analysis, V and J genes were assigned by comparing TCR nucleotide sequences against IMGT/GENE-DB human TR gene sequences. In a later analysis, CDR3 sequences and most-parsimonious VDJ recombination scenarios were assigned using the TCRdist pipeline. A later analysis defined each TCR beta chain by its CDR3 amino acid sequence plus V-gene family, and excluded reads lacking a unique V-gene family. To address suspected cross-contamination and a sequencing artifact, a later analysis removed a few hundred highly shared, low-generation-probability nucleotide sequences. For each public chain, a later analysis derived a clonal expansion index from normalized ranks of inferred template counts within each repertoire. In a later analysis, generation probabilities were computed using a VDJ recombination model fitted to out-of-frame rearrangements, and the results were checked against IGoR. Hypergeometric tests were used in a later analysis to score TCR-TCR, TCR-HLA and TCR-CMV co-occurrence, with a repertoire-size bias correction applied to the TCR pairs. In a later analysis, false discovery rates were estimated by permuting HLA or CMV assignments 20 times. In a later analysis, co-occurring TCRs were grouped with DBSCAN, and TCRdist sequence similarity was added when clustering was performed within HLA-allele-positive subsets. For co-occurrence clustering, repertoires with fewer than 30,000 or more than 120,000 public chains were excluded, along with roughly five repertoires with anomalous nucleotide sharing. TCRdb carries this immuneACCESS record with in-frame sequences only. Its versions omit some clonotypes, under half of them owing to an unresolved V gene in the studies checked, with the rest unexplained. V and J calls plus clone size are reproduced from that table; the DNA served to infer D and trimming. Counted in this sample were 150,000 to 200,000 clones; roughly 85% of them appeared once. Clones ranked in the top ten supply approximately 2% of the sample.

In total, 630 or so healthy bone marrow donors made up the cohort. Cohort members were all nominally healthy when sampled, although unrecorded immune exposures were likely present. The donor tested CMV seropositive and was one of the 289 seropositive cohort members. Each donor provided a peripheral blood sample, and peripheral blood mononuclear cells were used for TCR beta sequencing. Genomic DNA was extracted from the blood cell samples with the Qiagen DNeasy Blood Extraction Kit. The record originates from a study of cytomegalovirus exposure and HLA in healthy donors (TCRdb year 2017). In the study overall: According to an earlier analysis of a few hundred of the donors, about 170 million T cells yielded 117 million unique TCR beta sequences and about 300 Gb of sequence data. Genome-wide SNP genotypes for about 55% of the roughly 670 donors were used in a later genetic analysis, which treated that subset as a discovery cohort. To predict cytomegalovirus infection status, the study combined high-throughput TCR immunosequencing, statistical association of individual TCRs with disease status, and machine learning. Donor age, sex, ethnicity and CMV serostatus were compiled together with the repertoire data. In addition to the first cohort of 666 subjects, a separate validation cohort of 130 or so different subjects was used. An earlier analysis of 587 of the donors applied high-throughput TCR beta sequencing to assess whether each TCR beta V gene segment acted as functional or pseudogenic. An early release that covered 500 to 800 HLA-typed donors contained approximately 300 gigabases of sequencing data and approximately 85 million unique TCR sequences. On average, roughly 250,000 unique TCR beta nucleotide sequences were sequenced per donor among some 420 genotyped donors of the cohort, with roughly 19% of those sequences being non-productive. Rather than using new phenotypic data, the later analysis identified candidate immune exposures from TCR beta sequences and from how often those sequences occurred across donors. The study profiled the T cell repertoires of 550 to 700 subjects by immunosequencing and related them to cytomegalovirus serostatus. The number of donors typed differed by locus, with roughly 620-630 for A, B, C, DRB1 and DQB1, around 560 for DQA1, 600 to 610 for DPA1, and about 450 for DPB1. About five DR-DQ haplotypes were treated as single units for association and clustering because of strong linkage in the cohort. The study aimed to test whether signatures of past pathogen exposure could be identified by cataloging public T cell receptors. Of the approximately 370 genotyped donors, 75% to 85% were placed in the genetic ancestry cluster associated with self-reported Caucasian donors. Every repertoire in the discovery cohort had been generated on one and the same sequencing platform. HLA typing covered class I and class II loci at four-digit resolution. A later analysis re-examined previously published TCR beta repertoires from around 670 donors and added high-resolution HLA genotyping to investigate patterns of TCR occurrence. Results and caveats for the whole study, not just this receptor: Some IMGT-functional V segments, including TRBV6-2 and TRBV6-3, could not be told apart with the 87-base-pair reads, so those segments were excluded. A later genetic analysis associated a missense DCLRE1C variant with V-gene and J-gene trimming of TCR beta chains, and an independent cohort replicated the association. In this cohort, only TCR beta chains were sequenced, and detectable features were limited by the absence of alpha or paired-chain data. A later analysis found that most CMV-associated TCR beta chains appeared HLA-restricted, with HLA associations seemingly driven largely by CMV exposure. Sequencing depth was assumed to be roughly uniform across donors in the presence/absence analyses, though that assumption may not hold. A cluster of highly shared sequence variants was judged likely to be a technical artifact of the sequencing pipeline. Several of the top co-occurrence clusters appeared to be linked to parvovirus B19, influenza, CMV and Epstein-Barr virus, according to a later analysis. Compared with equally common non-associated chains, HLA-associated TCR beta chains in a later analysis were more clonally expanded and had lower generation probabilities. Linkage disequilibrium might explain the correlated functional status among segregating V segments, but an unknown experimental factor could not be excluded. The authors suggested that the approach could potentially be generalized to other disease states and immunological phenotypes. Most TCR sequences were seen in very few donors, while some public TCRs were found in many individuals. Because some donors lacked HLA typing at each locus, the association tests relied only on the typed subset. A later analysis associated 16,951 TCR beta sequences with specific HLA alleles at a false discovery rate of 0.05. The earlier analysis of approximately 560 of the donors excluded approximately 17 rarely observed V segments, including chromosome 9 orphons, because counts were too low. In a later analysis, the rate of TCR association differed among HLA loci, with DRB1 alleles having the most associated TCRs and HLA-C alleles having the fewest. A few of the identified cytomegalovirus-associated TCR beta chains were confirmed in vitro to be specific for cytomegalovirus antigens. When HLA alleles, especially DR and DQ, strongly co-occurred, attributing TCR associations to individual alleles was difficult. In a later genetic analysis, fewer N-insertions in productive TCRs were reported among donors in an Asian-associated ancestry cluster than the approximately 710-donor mean. In both the original and validation cohorts, the classifier was reported to diagnose cytomegalovirus status with high specificity and sensitivity. Broadly in line with IMGT annotations, most TCR beta V segments showed up in productive rearrangements about 87% or about 30% of the time in an earlier analysis of 450 to 600 of the donors. A total of 164 TCR beta chains were listed by the study as associated with cytomegalovirus. A further reported finding was that TCR beta sequences accurately predicted the HLA-A and HLA-B alleles for most subjects in the first cohort. The only immune exposure information available for the cohort was CMV serostatus.

Clipping removes 7 bases from V and 4 bases from J, with 10 as the unmatched junction base count. Based on the germline V gene (reference sequence), the CDR1 and CDR2 sequences are LNHDA and SQIVND. Measured from the cysteine to the phenylalanine, the CDR3 is 15 residues long. Only the CDR3 part of the read is kept: 45 bases, read in frame from the first base. The rearrangement joined TRBV19 to TRBJ1-1, with 9 junctional bases fitting TRBD1. The sequenced material came from PBMCs. The sequence was obtained from a young man in good health and CMV-seropositive. The DNA sequence reads TGTGCCAGTACTCCCCCGGACAGGGGCCCCACTGAAGCTTTCTTT. Its protein product is CASTPPDRGPTEAFF.